The 8 T cell receptor beta chains reported below all come from one sample, sequenced in a study of blood T cell repertoires in COVID-19. Assay used: immunoSEQ multiplex PCR; TCRdb lists only in-frame clones, some missing. This table has 140,000 to 150,000 clones, around 81% appearing once. Sequencing was done on a sample of peripheral blood. These receptors were taken from a woman in her forties or fifties with acute or convalescent COVID-19.

J is TRBJ2-7 and V is TRBV28; no reliable D call. Trimming cost V 3 bases and J 13 bases, with 13 bases left between them. This CDR3 has 11 residues. Germline CDR1 reads MDHEN; CDR2 reads SYDVKM. In DNA, the CDR3 is TGTGCCAGCAGTTTGTCAGAAATGATCTACTTC. This sequence encodes CASSLSEMIYF.

This clone has a handful of counts. The gene calls are TRBV19 and TRBJ1-2; no definite D call. The CDR3 covers 13 residues. The germline V gene encodes CDR1 LNHDA and CDR2 SQIVND (reference sequence). The V and J ends lost 7 bases and 6 bases respectively, with 15 bases between them. In DNA, the CDR3 is TGTGCCAGTACCACGATAAACGAGAATGGCTACACCTTC. The encoded protein is CASTTINENGYTF.

The chain employs TRBV25-1 and TRBJ2-5, with a weak D call TRBD2 (5 bases). The V end was cut by 6 bases, the J end by 5 bases, with 19 bases between. Germline loops: CDR1 MGHDK, CDR2 SYGVNS. The CDR3 has 15 residues. CDR3 in amino acids: CASSAGNPGRETQYF. CDR3 DNA sequence: TGTGCCAGCAGCGCCGGGAACCCTGGGCGGGAGACCCAGTACTTC. Looking up the rest from reference TRBV25-1 and TRBJ2-5 gives the full variable domain: EADIYQTPRYLVIGTGKKITLECSQTMGHDKMYWYQQDPGMELHLIHYSYGVNSTEKGDLSSESTVSRIRTEHFPLTLESARPSHTSQYLCASSAGNPGRETQYFGPGTRLLVL.

This chain uses TRBV28 with TRBJ2-7; D may be TRBD1 (5 bases). This CDR3 is 14 amino acids long. Germline V gene data show CDR1 as MDHEN and CDR2 as SYDVKM. Trimming pared 6 bases from V and 6 bases from J, leaving 18 bases between. The CDR3 DNA sequence: TGTGCCAGCAGATTTAACATCCCAAGGGGCGAGCAGTACTTC. Translation: CASRFNIPRGEQYF.

This rearrangement joins TRBV5-1 to TRBJ2-2, with 7 bases lining up with TRBD1. The V segment lost 0 bases and the J segment 6 bases; nucleotides outside the gene matches: 8. The CDR3 loop spans 16 amino acids. Germline V CDR1 and CDR2: SGHRS, YFSETQ. CDR3 loop: CASSLASTGPAGELFF. Written as DNA, the CDR3 is TGCGCCAGCAGCTTGGCCTCGACAGGGCCGGCCGGGGAGCTGTTTTTT.

This chain links TRBV9 with TRBJ1-1; perhaps TRBD1 as D (6 bases). The CDR3 has 13 amino acids. Trimming pared 4 bases from V and 4 bases from J, leaving 11 bases between. Germline values: CDR1 SGDLS, CDR2 YYNGEE. CDR3 sequence reads: CASSPGVATEAFF. Here the CDR3 DNA reads TGTGCCAGCAGCCCAGGGGTGGCCACTGAAGCTTTCTTT.

This chain joins TRBV19 and TRBJ1-1; 8 bases are shared with TRBD1. Germline CDR1 is LNHDA and CDR2 is SQIVND (reference sequence). V gave up 6 bases and J gave up 5 bases; unmatched junction bases: 5. The CDR3 covers 13 residues. The CDR3 nucleotides are TGTGCCAGTAGGGTCAGGGGGCGGACTGAAGCTTTCTTT. This encodes CASRVRGRTEAFF.

This chain links TRBV18 with TRBJ1-3, with D unresolved. The CDR3 consists of 15 residues. Per the germline V gene, CDR1 is KGHSH and CDR2 is LQKENI. The V and J ends lost 3 bases and 4 bases respectively, with 13 bases between them. The DNA for the CDR3 is TGTGCCAGCTCACCGAACGGGGTAGACGGAAACACCATATATTTT. Its translation: CASSPNGVDGNTIYF.